A selection of T cell receptor beta chains follows, all from one sample in a study of control samples from healthy donors and cancer patients. Repertoires were generated with immunoSEQ multiplex PCR, while TCRdb's copy carries only in-frame clones and drops some. Of about 89,000 clones in the sample, around 86% are singletons; the top ten hold around 21%. Sequencing was performed on blood. The receptors here all came from a man aged 30 to 45 in good health. CDR3s include the opening cysteine and the closing phenylalanine or tryptophan. Fields, in order: clone size, D gene, V gene, J gene, CDR3 protein, CDR3 DNA. A D gene is named only where the DNA matches it firmly. Expanded clones get a size class; other rows say once, few or many, or leave the size out.

clone size: .
D gene: TRBD1
V gene: TRBV9
J gene: TRBJ2-5
CDR3 protein: CASSVGQGVRETQYF
CDR3 DNA: TGTGCCAGCAGCGTAGGCCAGGGGGTGCGGGAGACCCAGTACTTC

clone size: once
D gene: .
V gene: TRBV27
J gene: TRBJ2-7
CDR3 protein: CASSLGQGLSYEQYF
CDR3 DNA: TGTGCCAGCAGTTTAGGGCAGGGTCTCTCCTACGAGCAGTACTTC

clone size: .
D gene: .
V gene: TRBV6-1
J gene: TRBJ2-3
CDR3 protein: CASSEAAIARRAQYF
CDR3 DNA: TGTGCCAGCAGTGAAGCGGCGATAGCCCGAAGGGCGCAGTATTTT

clone size: .
D gene: .
V gene: TRBV7-9
J gene: TRBJ2-3
CDR3 protein: CASTPGGGETDTQYF
CDR3 DNA: TGTGCCAGCACCCCGGGCGGCGGGGAGACAGATACGCAGTATTTT

clone size: .
D gene: .
V gene: TRBV5-1
J gene: TRBJ1-1
CDR3 protein: CASSLGGGLSTEAFF
CDR3 DNA: TGCGCCAGCAGCTTGGGAGGGGGATTGAGTACTGAAGCTTTCTTT

clone size: .
D gene: .
V gene: TRBV30
J gene: TRBJ1-5
CDR3 protein: CAWSVGDRGNQPQHF
CDR3 DNA: TGTGCCTGGAGTGTAGGGGACCGGGGCAATCAGCCCCAGCATTTT

clone size: .
D gene: .
V gene: TRBV5-1
J gene: TRBJ2-5
CDR3 protein: CASSLDRGETQYF
CDR3 DNA: TGCGCCAGCAGCTTAGACCGCGGAGAGACCCAGTACTTC

clone size: .
D gene: .
V gene: TRBV3-1/TRBV3-2
J gene: TRBJ2-2
CDR3 protein: CASSRRMNTGELFF
CDR3 DNA: TGTGCCAGCAGCCGCCGGATGAACACCGGGGAGCTGTTTTTT

clone size: few
D gene: TRBD1
V gene: TRBV6-6
J gene: TRBJ1-4
CDR3 protein: CASSHGGRGLSNEKLFF
CDR3 DNA: TGTGCCAGCAGTCATGGAGGGAGGGGGCTATCTAATGAAAAACTGTTTTTT

clone size: .
D gene: .
V gene: TRBV5-4
J gene: TRBJ2-5
CDR3 protein: CASSLGHGGETQYF
CDR3 DNA: TGTGCCAGCAGCTTGGGGCACGGGGGAGAGACCCAGTACTTC

clone size: once
D gene: .
V gene: TRBV12-3/TRBV12-4
J gene: TRBJ1-5
CDR3 protein: CASSLHRNQPQHF
CDR3 DNA: TGTGCCAGCAGTTTACATAGGAATCAGCCCCAGCATTTT

clone size: .
D gene: TRBD1
V gene: TRBV10-3
J gene: TRBJ1-1
CDR3 protein: CAISDSDRVPEAFF
CDR3 DNA: TGTGCCATCAGTGACTCCGACAGGGTACCTGAAGCTTTCTTT

clone size: .
D gene: .
V gene: TRBV5-1
J gene: TRBJ1-1
CDR3 protein: CASSLALTVNTEAFF
CDR3 DNA: TGCGCCAGCAGCTTGGCCTTAACAGTGAACACTGAAGCTTTCTTT

clone size: .
D gene: .
V gene: TRBV11-2
J gene: TRBJ2-3
CDR3 protein: CASSLGGGTDTQYF
CDR3 DNA: TGTGCCAGCAGCTTAGGCGGGGGCACAGATACGCAGTATTTT

clone size: .
D gene: TRBD1
V gene: TRBV7-9
J gene: TRBJ1-1
CDR3 protein: CASSLTGAGAEAFF
CDR3 DNA: TGTGCCAGCAGTCTGACAGGGGCCGGGGCTGAAGCTTTCTTT

clone size: .
D gene: TRBD1
V gene: TRBV12-3/TRBV12-4
J gene: TRBJ1-2
CDR3 protein: CASSGQGNYGYTF
CDR3 DNA: TGTGCCAGCAGTGGACAGGGTAACTATGGCTACACCTTC

clone size: .
D gene: .
V gene: TRBV4-2
J gene: TRBJ2-5
CDR3 protein: CASSQDQQDPRTQYF
CDR3 DNA: TGTGCCAGCAGCCAAGATCAACAGGACCCTAGGACCCAGTACTTC

clone size: .
D gene: .
V gene: TRBV7-9
J gene: TRBJ2-4
CDR3 protein: CASSVPDKLAKNIQYF
CDR3 DNA: TGTGCCAGCAGCGTCCCGGACAAGCTAGCCAAAAACATTCAGTACTTC

clone size: once
D gene: .
V gene: TRBV2
J gene: TRBJ2-7
CDR3 protein: CASSDRTDYEQYF
CDR3 DNA: TGTGCCAGCAGTGATAGGACAGACTACGAGCAGTACTTC

clone size: .
D gene: .
V gene: TRBV18
J gene: TRBJ2-5
CDR3 protein: CASSVVLRETQYF
CDR3 DNA: TGTGCCAGCTCAGTGGTTTTGAGGGAGACCCAGTACTTC

clone size: once
D gene: TRBD1
V gene: TRBV23-1
J gene: TRBJ2-5
CDR3 protein: CASSQSVGQGAVGEETQYF
CDR3 DNA: TGCGCCAGCAGTCAATCAGTGGGCCAGGGGGCGGTTGGAGAGGAGACCCAGTACTTC

clone size: .
D gene: TRBD2
V gene: TRBV5-5
J gene: TRBJ2-3
CDR3 protein: CASSLRTSGAGTDTQYF
CDR3 DNA: TGTGCCAGCAGCTTGAGGACTAGCGGGGCGGGCACAGATACGCAGTATTTT

clone size: .
D gene: .
V gene: TRBV15
J gene: TRBJ2-7
CDR3 protein: CATSRDRTASYEQYF
CDR3 DNA: TGTGCCACCAGCAGAGATAGGACAGCCTCCTACGAGCAGTACTTC

clone size: once
D gene: TRBD1
V gene: TRBV19
J gene: TRBJ2-3
CDR3 protein: CASRPLRTGGWTDTQYF
CDR3 DNA: TGTGCCAGTAGGCCCCTTCGGACAGGGGGCTGGACAGATACGCAGTATTTT

clone size: once
D gene: .
V gene: TRBV29-1
J gene: TRBJ2-7
CDR3 protein: CSVVASSSYEQYF
CDR3 DNA: TGCAGCGTTGTGGCTAGCAGCTCCTACGAGCAGTACTTC

clone size: .
D gene: .
V gene: TRBV4-1
J gene: TRBJ1-2
CDR3 protein: CASSQGTSNYGYTF
CDR3 DNA: TGCGCCAGCAGCCAAGGGACTTCCAACTATGGCTACACCTTC

clone size: .
D gene: .
V gene: TRBV5-1
J gene: TRBJ2-2
CDR3 protein: CASSFSNRAGELFF
CDR3 DNA: TGCGCCAGCAGCTTCTCTAACAGGGCCGGGGAGCTGTTTTTT

clone size: .
D gene: .
V gene: TRBV2
J gene: TRBJ1-2
CDR3 protein: CASSALDSNGYTF
CDR3 DNA: TGTGCCAGCAGTGCCCTCGACAGTAATGGCTACACCTTC

clone size: .
D gene: .
V gene: TRBV7-6
J gene: TRBJ2-2
CDR3 protein: CASSFSSAGRNTGELFF
CDR3 DNA: TGTGCCAGCAGCTTCTCGAGCGCAGGCCGTAACACCGGGGAGCTGTTTTTT

clone size: .
D gene: .
V gene: TRBV7-9
J gene: TRBJ1-6
CDR3 protein: CASSLTGTNSPLHF
CDR3 DNA: TGTGCCAGCAGCTTGACCGGGACTAATTCACCCCTCCACTTT

clone size: .
D gene: TRBD1
V gene: TRBV19
J gene: TRBJ2-3
CDR3 protein: CASSRTGRLADTQYF
CDR3 DNA: TGTGCCAGTAGTAGGACAGGGAGGTTGGCAGATACGCAGTATTTT

clone size: .
D gene: .
V gene: TRBV5-1
J gene: TRBJ2-1
CDR3 protein: CASSEEIAGRVDEQFF
CDR3 DNA: TGCGCCAGCAGCGAGGAGATAGCAGGGCGGGTGGATGAGCAGTTCTTC

clone size: .
D gene: .
V gene: TRBV4-1
J gene: TRBJ1-1
CDR3 protein: CASSREGGLATEAFF
CDR3 DNA: TGCGCCAGCAGCCGAGAGGGAGGACTAGCGACTGAAGCTTTCTTT

clone size: few
D gene: .
V gene: TRBV18
J gene: TRBJ2-5
CDR3 protein: CASSPAGGLYQETQYF
CDR3 DNA: TGTGCCAGCTCACCAGCTGGGGGGCTCTACCAAGAGACCCAGTACTTC

clone size: .
D gene: TRBD1
V gene: TRBV10-1
J gene: TRBJ2-5
CDR3 protein: CASSEGTGGLGETQYF
CDR3 DNA: TGCGCCAGCAGTGAAGGGACAGGGGGCCTCGGGGAGACCCAGTACTTC

clone size: .
D gene: TRBD1
V gene: TRBV7-9
J gene: TRBJ2-1
CDR3 protein: CASSPDRGLNEQFF
CDR3 DNA: TGTGCCAGCAGCCCAGACAGGGGGCTCAATGAGCAGTTCTTC

clone size: .
D gene: TRBD1
V gene: TRBV6-6
J gene: TRBJ2-1
CDR3 protein: CASLKQDRVNEQFF
CDR3 DNA: TGTGCCAGCCTCAAACAGGACAGGGTCAATGAGCAGTTCTTC

clone size: few
D gene: .
V gene: TRBV4-2
J gene: TRBJ1-6
CDR3 protein: CASSLDRTAYNSPLHF
CDR3 DNA: TGTGCCAGCAGCCTCGACCGGACAGCATATAATTCACCCCTCCACTTT

clone size: .
D gene: .
V gene: TRBV4-2
J gene: TRBJ1-5
CDR3 protein: CASSQDGQGSNQPQHF
CDR3 DNA: TGTGCCAGCAGTCAAGATGGGCAGGGCAGCAATCAGCCCCAGCATTTT

clone size: .
D gene: TRBD1
V gene: TRBV3-1/TRBV3-2
J gene: TRBJ1-6
CDR3 protein: CASSPMGTGGVSPLHF
CDR3 DNA: TGTGCCAGCAGCCCGATGGGGACAGGGGGAGTATCACCCCTCCACTTT

clone size: .
D gene: .
V gene: TRBV5-1
J gene: TRBJ1-2
CDR3 protein: CASSLAGTPDGYTF
CDR3 DNA: TGCGCCAGCAGCTTGGCCGGGACACCAGATGGCTACACCTTC

clone size: .
D gene: TRBD2
V gene: TRBV3-1/TRBV3-2
J gene: TRBJ2-5
CDR3 protein: CASSQGQAGGRETQYF
CDR3 DNA: TGTGCCAGCAGCCAAGGGCAAGCGGGGGGGCGGGAGACCCAGTACTTC

clone size: .
D gene: TRBD1
V gene: TRBV19
J gene: TRBJ2-7
CDR3 protein: CASNDRGLNEQYF
CDR3 DNA: TGTGCCAGTAACGACAGGGGTCTCAACGAGCAGTACTTC

clone size: .
D gene: .
V gene: TRBV18
J gene: TRBJ1-2
CDR3 protein: CASSPGHRLDGYTF
CDR3 DNA: TGTGCCAGCTCACCGGGGCACAGATTGGATGGCTACACCTTC

clone size: .
D gene: .
V gene: TRBV27
J gene: TRBJ1-5
CDR3 protein: CASSFGGNSNQPQHF
CDR3 DNA: TGTGCCAGCAGTTTTGGAGGGAATAGCAATCAGCCCCAGCATTTT

clone size: .
D gene: .
V gene: TRBV10-3
J gene: TRBJ2-5
CDR3 protein: CAISSGRETQYF
CDR3 DNA: TGTGCCATCAGCTCAGGACGAGAGACCCAGTACTTC

clone size: .
D gene: TRBD1
V gene: TRBV7-9
J gene: TRBJ1-1
CDR3 protein: CASSPPGTDIWDRGAEAFF
CDR3 DNA: TGTGCCAGCAGCCCACCCGGGACCGACATATGGGACAGGGGGGCTGAAGCTTTCTTT

clone size: .
D gene: .
V gene: TRBV6-6
J gene: TRBJ1-2
CDR3 protein: CASSEGRYGYTF
CDR3 DNA: TGTGCCAGCAGCGAGGGACGCTATGGCTACACCTTC

clone size: .
D gene: .
V gene: TRBV12-5
J gene: TRBJ2-4
CDR3 protein: CASGWGVGDKNIQYF
CDR3 DNA: TGTGCTAGTGGTTGGGGGGTTGGGGACAAAAACATTCAGTACTTC

clone size: .
D gene: .
V gene: TRBV12-3/TRBV12-4
J gene: TRBJ2-1
CDR3 protein: CASSLRNEQFF
CDR3 DNA: TGTGCCAGCAGTTTACGAAATGAGCAGTTCTTC

clone size: few
D gene: TRBD1
V gene: TRBV6-5
J gene: TRBJ1-1
CDR3 protein: CASSYTLTGDTEAFF
CDR3 DNA: TGTGCCAGCAGTTACACCTTGACAGGGGACACTGAAGCTTTCTTT

clone size: once
D gene: .
V gene: TRBV11-2
J gene: TRBJ2-3
CDR3 protein: CASSFPRELPSTDTQYF
CDR3 DNA: TGTGCCAGCAGCTTCCCCAGAGAGCTCCCTAGCACAGATACGCAGTATTTT

clone size: .
D gene: .
V gene: TRBV6-5
J gene: TRBJ1-3
CDR3 protein: CASSSTGFGNTIYF
CDR3 DNA: TGTGCCAGCAGTTCTACAGGGTTTGGAAACACCATATATTTT

clone size: .
D gene: .
V gene: TRBV11-2
J gene: TRBJ2-1
CDR3 protein: CASSLVGGPLYNEQFF
CDR3 DNA: TGTGCCAGCAGCTTGGTGGGGGGGCCTCTCTACAATGAGCAGTTCTTC

clone size: .
D gene: .
V gene: TRBV12-5
J gene: TRBJ1-1
CDR3 protein: CASGLVPGNTEAFF
CDR3 DNA: TGTGCTAGTGGTTTGGTGCCCGGGAACACTGAAGCTTTCTTT